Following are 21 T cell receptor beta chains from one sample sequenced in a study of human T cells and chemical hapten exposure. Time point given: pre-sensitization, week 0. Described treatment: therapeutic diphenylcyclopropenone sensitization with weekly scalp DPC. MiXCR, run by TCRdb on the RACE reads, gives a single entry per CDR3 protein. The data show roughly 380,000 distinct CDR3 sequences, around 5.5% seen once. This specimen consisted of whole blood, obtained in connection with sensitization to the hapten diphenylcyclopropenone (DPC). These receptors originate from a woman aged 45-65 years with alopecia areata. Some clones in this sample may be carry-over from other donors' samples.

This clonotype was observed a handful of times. CDR3 sequence (DNA): TGTGCCAGCAGCTTAGTCGACCCGTCACCCCTCCACTTT. Its protein product is CASSLVDPSPLHF. The chain recombines TRBV7-2 with TRBJ1-6; D remains ambiguous. In germline, CDR1 is SGHTA, CDR2 FQGNSA. The ends were cut back, 1 base at V and 10 bases at J, with 8 bases in the middle. The CDR3 spans 13 residues.

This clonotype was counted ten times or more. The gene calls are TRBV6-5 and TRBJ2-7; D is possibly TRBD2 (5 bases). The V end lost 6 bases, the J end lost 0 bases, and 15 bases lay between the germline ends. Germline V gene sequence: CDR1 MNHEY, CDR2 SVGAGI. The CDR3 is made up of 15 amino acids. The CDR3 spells CASSLLSGSSYEQYF. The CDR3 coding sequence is TGTGCCAGCAGCCTCCTCAGCGGCAGCTCCTACGAGCAGTACTTC.

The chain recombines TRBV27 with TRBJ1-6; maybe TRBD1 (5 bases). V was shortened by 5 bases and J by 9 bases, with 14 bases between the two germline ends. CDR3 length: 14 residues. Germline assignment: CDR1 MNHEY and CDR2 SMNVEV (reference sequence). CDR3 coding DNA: TGTGCCAGCAGTATCCGGGGTCAGGGTTCACCCCTCCACTTT. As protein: CASSIRGQGSPLHF.

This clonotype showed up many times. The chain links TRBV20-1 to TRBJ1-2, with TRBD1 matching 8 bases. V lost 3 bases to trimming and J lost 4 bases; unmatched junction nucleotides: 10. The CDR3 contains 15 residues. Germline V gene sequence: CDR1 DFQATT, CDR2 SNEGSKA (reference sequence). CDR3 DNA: TGCAGTGCTAGCCCCCTGGGGACAGGAATCTATGGCTACACCTTC. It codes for CSASPLGTGIYGYTF.

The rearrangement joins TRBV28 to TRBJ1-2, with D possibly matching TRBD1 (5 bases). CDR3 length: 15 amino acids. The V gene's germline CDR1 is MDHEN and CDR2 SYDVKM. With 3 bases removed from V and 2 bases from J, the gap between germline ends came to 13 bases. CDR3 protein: CASSLGRVGNYGYTF. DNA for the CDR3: TGTGCCAGCAGTTTGGGGCGGGTCGGGAACTATGGCTACACCTTC.

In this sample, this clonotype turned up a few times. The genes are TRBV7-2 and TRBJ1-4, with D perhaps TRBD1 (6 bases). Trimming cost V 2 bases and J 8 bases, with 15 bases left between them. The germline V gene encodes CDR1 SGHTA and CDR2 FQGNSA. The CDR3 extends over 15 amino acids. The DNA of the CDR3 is TGTGCCAGCAGCTTATCCCTCAGGGGTGGCGAAAAACTGTTTTTT. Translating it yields CASSLSLRGGEKLFF.

In DNA, the CDR3 is TGTGCCAACGACCTTTTAGGGGCAAGGGGTTATGGCTACACCTTC. Translating gives CANDLLGARGYGYTF. V usage is TRBV24-1 and J usage is TRBJ1-2, with D tentatively TRBD1 (5 bases). This CDR3 is 15 amino acids long. Germline CDR1 KGHDR, CDR2 SFDVKD. V was pared by 11 bases and J by 5 bases, with 23 bases between.

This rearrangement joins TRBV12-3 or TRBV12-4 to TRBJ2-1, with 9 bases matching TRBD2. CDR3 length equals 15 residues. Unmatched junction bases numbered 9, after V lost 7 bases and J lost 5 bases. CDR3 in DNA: TGTGCCAGCACACAACCCGGGACTAGCCACAATGAGCAGTTCTTC. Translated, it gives CASTQPGTSHNEQFF.

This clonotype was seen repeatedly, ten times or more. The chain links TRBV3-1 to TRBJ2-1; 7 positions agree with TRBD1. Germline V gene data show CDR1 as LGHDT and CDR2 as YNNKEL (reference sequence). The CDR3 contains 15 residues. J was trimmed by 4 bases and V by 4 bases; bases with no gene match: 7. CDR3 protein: CASSRQGFQYNEQFF. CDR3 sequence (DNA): TGTGCCAGCAGCCGACAGGGATTCCAGTACAATGAGCAGTTCTTC.

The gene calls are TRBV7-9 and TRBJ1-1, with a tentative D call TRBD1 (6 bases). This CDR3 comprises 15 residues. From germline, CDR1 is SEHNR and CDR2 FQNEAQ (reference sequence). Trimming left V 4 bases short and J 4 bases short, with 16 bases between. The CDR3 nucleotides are TGTGCCAGCAGCTCCCGAAGGGGGGGCGGCACTGAAGCTTTCTTT. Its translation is CASSSRRGGGTEAFF. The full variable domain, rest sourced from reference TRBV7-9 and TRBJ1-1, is DTGVSQNPRHKITKRGQNVTFRCDPISEHNRLYWYRQTLGQGPEFLTYFQNEAQLEKSRLLSDRFSAERPKGSFSTLEIQRTEQGDSAMYLCASSSRRGGGTEAFFGQGTRLTVV.

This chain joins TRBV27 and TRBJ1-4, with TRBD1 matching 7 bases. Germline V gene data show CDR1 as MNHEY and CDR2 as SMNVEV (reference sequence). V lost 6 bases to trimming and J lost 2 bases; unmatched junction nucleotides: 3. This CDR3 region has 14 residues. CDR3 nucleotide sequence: TGTGCCAGCAGGACAGGGCCGACTAATGAAAAACTGTTTTTT. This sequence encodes CASRTGPTNEKLFF.

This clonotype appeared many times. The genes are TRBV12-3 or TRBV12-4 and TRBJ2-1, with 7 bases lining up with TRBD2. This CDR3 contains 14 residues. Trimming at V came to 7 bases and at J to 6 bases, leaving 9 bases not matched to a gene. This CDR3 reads CASTVEGGPNEQFF. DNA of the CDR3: TGTGCCAGCACTGTAGAGGGAGGGCCCAATGAGCAGTTCTTC.

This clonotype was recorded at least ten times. The CDR3 DNA reads as TGTGCCAGCAGTTACTCAGGGGACGTCCTGACTTTC. Residues: CASSYSGDVLTF. The gene calls are TRBV6-5 and TRBJ2-6; possibly TRBD1 for D (5 bases). Germline V gene data show CDR1 as MNHEY and CDR2 as SVGAGI. This CDR3 has 12 amino acids. Deletions cut 0 bases from V and 11 bases from J, with 5 bases between.

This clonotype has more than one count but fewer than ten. The chain's CDR3 is CASSLATGGNTIYF. The CDR3 bases are TGCGCCAGCAGCTTGGCAACAGGCGGAAACACCATATATTTT. The V call is TRBV5-1, the J call TRBJ1-3, with D possibly matching TRBD1 (5 bases). The CDR3 length is 14 residues. Looked up from germline, CDR1 is SGHRS and CDR2 is YFSETQ. Trimming removed 0 bases from V and 4 bases from J, with 8 bases in between.

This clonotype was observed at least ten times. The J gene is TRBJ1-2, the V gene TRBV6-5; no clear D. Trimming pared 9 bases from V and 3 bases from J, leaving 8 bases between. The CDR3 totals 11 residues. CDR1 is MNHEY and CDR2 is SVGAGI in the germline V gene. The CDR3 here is CASRTDYGYTF. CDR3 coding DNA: TGTGCCAGTAGGACGGACTATGGCTACACCTTC.

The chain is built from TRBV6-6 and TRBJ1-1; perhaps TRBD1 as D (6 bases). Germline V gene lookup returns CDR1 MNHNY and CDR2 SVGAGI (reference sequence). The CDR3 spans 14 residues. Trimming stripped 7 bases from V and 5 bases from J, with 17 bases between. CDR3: CASTPAQGLTEAFF. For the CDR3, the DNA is TGTGCCAGCACCCCCGCGCAGGGGCTGACTGAAGCTTTCTTT.

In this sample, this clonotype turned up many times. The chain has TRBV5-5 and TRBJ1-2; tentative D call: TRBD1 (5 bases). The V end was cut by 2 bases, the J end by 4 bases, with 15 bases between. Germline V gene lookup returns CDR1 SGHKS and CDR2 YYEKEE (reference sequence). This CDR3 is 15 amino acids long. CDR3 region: CASSFPDSPSYGYTF. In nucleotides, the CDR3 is TGTGCCAGCAGCTTTCCCGACAGCCCCAGCTATGGCTACACCTTC.

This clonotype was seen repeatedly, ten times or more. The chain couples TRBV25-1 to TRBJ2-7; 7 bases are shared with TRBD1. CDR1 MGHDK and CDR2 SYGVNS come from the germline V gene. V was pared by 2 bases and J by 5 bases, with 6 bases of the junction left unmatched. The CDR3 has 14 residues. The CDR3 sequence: CASSESDRENEQYF. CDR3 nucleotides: TGTGCCAGCAGTGAAAGTGACAGGGAGAACGAGCAGTACTTC.

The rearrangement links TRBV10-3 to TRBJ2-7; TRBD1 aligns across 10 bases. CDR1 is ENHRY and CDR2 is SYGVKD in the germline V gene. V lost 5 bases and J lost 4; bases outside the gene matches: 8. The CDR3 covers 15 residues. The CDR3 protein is CAISKDRGSLYEQYF. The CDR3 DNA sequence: TGTGCCATCAGTAAGGACAGGGGGAGTCTTTACGAGCAGTACTTC.

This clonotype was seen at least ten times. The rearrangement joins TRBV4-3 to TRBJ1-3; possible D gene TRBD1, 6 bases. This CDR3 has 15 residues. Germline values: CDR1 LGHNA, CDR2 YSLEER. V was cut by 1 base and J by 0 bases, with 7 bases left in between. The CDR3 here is CASSQGQDSGNTIYF. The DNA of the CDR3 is TGCGCCAGCAGCCAAGGACAGGACTCTGGAAACACCATATATTTT.

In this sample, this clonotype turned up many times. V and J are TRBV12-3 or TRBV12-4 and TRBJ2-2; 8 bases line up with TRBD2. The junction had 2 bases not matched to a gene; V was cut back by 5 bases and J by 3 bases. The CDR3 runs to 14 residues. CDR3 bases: TGTGCCAGCAGTCCGGGACTAGACACCGGGGAGCTGTTTTTT. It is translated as CASSPGLDTGELFF.